One sample yielded the 5 T cell receptor beta chains listed below, sequenced in a study of neurological immune-mediated disorders. The time point denotes: longitudinal time-point 2. TCRdb re-called the 5' RACE reads through MiXCR, storing one row per CDR3 protein. Here the sample spans fewer than 40,000 distinct CDR3 sequences, around an eighth being singletons. The material sequenced was PBMCs. These receptor sequences come from a woman in her 40s in good health.

This clonotype was found many times. The V call is TRBV7-3, the J call TRBJ1-5, with 7 bases matching TRBD1. J was trimmed by 7 bases and V by 3 bases; bases with no gene match: 3. The CDR3 has 13 residues. Germline V gives CDR1 SGHTA, CDR2 FQGTGA. The CDR3, as DNA: TGTGCCAGCAGCTTGACAGGGAACCAGCCCCAGCATTTT. Its protein is CASSLTGNQPQHF.

The table lists this clonotype with a few counts. J is TRBJ1-5 and V is TRBV15, with D unclear. The CDR3 runs 15 residues. V dropped 0 bases and J dropped 2 bases, with 8 bases sitting between them. Germline V gene data show CDR1 as LNHNV and CDR2 as YYDKDF (reference sequence). The CDR3 region is CATSRDGIGNQPQHF. The CDR3 nucleotides read TGTGCCACCAGCAGAGACGGAATCGGCAATCAGCCCCAGCATTTT.

This clonotype has a count of ten or more. V is TRBV5-5 and J is TRBJ2-1; D gene unclear. V gave up 0 bases and J gave up 0 bases, with 7 bases separating them. The germline CDR1 and CDR2 sequences are SGHKS and YYEKEE (reference sequence). The CDR3 is made up of 15 amino acids. The CDR3 is CASSLDRPSYNEQFF. CDR3 in DNA: TGTGCCAGCAGCTTGGACAGACCCTCCTACAATGAGCAGTTCTTC.

This clonotype was counted at least ten times. The rearrangement links TRBV7-9 to TRBJ1-6, with D unclear. The ends were cut back, 3 bases at V and 10 bases at J, with 13 bases in the middle. CDR1 and CDR2 (germline): SEHNR, FQNEAQ (reference sequence). The CDR3 consists of 14 residues. This CDR3 reads CASSFMGISSPLHF. Written as DNA, the CDR3 is TGTGCCAGCAGCTTCATGGGGATTTCGTCACCCCTCCACTTT.

This clonotype was counted many times. The chain uses TRBV12-3 or TRBV12-4 and TRBJ2-1, with no clear D. Trimming shortened V by 5 bases and J by 9 bases, and 11 bases separated the two germline ends. There are 12 residues in the CDR3. The CDR3 sequence is CASSPSLIEQFF. The CDR3 nucleotides are TGTGCCAGCAGTCCCTCGTTGATTGAGCAGTTCTTC.